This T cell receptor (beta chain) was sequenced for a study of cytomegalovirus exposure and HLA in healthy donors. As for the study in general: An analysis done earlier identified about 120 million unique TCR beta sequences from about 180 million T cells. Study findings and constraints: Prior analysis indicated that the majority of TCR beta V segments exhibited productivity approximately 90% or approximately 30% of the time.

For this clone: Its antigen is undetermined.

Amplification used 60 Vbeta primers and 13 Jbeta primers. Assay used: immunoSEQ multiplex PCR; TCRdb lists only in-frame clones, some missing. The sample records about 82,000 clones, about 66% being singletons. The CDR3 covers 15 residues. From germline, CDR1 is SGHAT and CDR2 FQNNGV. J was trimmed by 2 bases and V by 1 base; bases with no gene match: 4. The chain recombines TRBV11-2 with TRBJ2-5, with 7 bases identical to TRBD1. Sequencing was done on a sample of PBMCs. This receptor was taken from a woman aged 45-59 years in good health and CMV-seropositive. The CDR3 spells CASSLVRTGQETQYF. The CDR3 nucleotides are TGTGCCAGCAGCTTAGTGCGGACAGGACAAGAGACCCAGTACTTC.